These T cell receptor beta chains were read from a single sample in a study of CD8 T cells in Susac syndrome. TCRdb reanalysed the immunoSEQ multiplex PCR reads using MiXCR and keeps one entry per CDR3 protein. Of 110,000 or so distinct CDR3 sequences in the sample, around nine tenths were seen once. Specimen: CD4+ T cells from PBMCs. Source of these receptors: a human donor in good health. Each CDR3 is given with its conserved first and last residue. A D gene is named only where the DNA matches it firmly. For some rows the clone size is stated as once, few or many, or as a class when expanded; others skip it.

D: NA
length: 12
V: TRBV30
J: TRBJ1-2
size: NA
CDR3: CAWTRTDYGYTF
DNA: TGTGCCTGGACAAGGACGGACTATGGCTACACCTTC

D: NA
length: 15
V: TRBV7-3
J: TRBJ1-2
size: NA
CDR3: CASSRDKGGGYGYTF
DNA: TGTGCCAGCAGCCGTGATAAGGGGGGAGGCTATGGCTACACCTTC

D: NA
length: 14
V: TRBV7-3
J: TRBJ1-1
size: NA
CDR3: CASSFGGSSTEAFF
DNA: TGTGCCAGCAGCTTTGGGGGGTCGAGCACTGAAGCTTTCTTT

D: TRBD1
length: 16
V: TRBV9
J: TRBJ2-5
size: NA
CDR3: CASSVTEERGLETQYF
DNA: TGTGCCAGCAGCGTAACGGAAGAGAGGGGGCTGGAGACCCAGTACTTC

D: NA
length: 15
V: TRBV4-1
J: TRBJ1-1
size: once
CDR3: CASSHYQGVPTEAFF
DNA: TGCGCCAGCAGCCATTATCAAGGGGTCCCCACTGAAGCTTTCTTT

D: TRBD2
length: 15
V: TRBV4-3
J: TRBJ2-7
size: NA
CDR3: CASSQSSGRLSEQYF
DNA: TGCGCCAGCAGCCAAAGTAGCGGGAGGCTGAGCGAGCAGTACTTC

D: NA
length: 12
V: TRBV7-2
J: TRBJ2-2
size: NA
CDR3: CASSPYTGELFF
DNA: TGTGCCAGCAGCCCCTACACCGGGGAGCTGTTTTTT

D: NA
length: 14
V: TRBV7-3
J: TRBJ2-3
size: NA
CDR3: CASSQGSYGDTQYF
DNA: TGTGCCAGCAGCCAGGGGAGCTACGGGGATACGCAGTATTTT

D: TRBD2
length: 15
V: TRBV9
J: TRBJ2-7
size: NA
CDR3: CASSASGTAFNEQYF
DNA: TGTGCCAGCAGCGCAAGCGGGACGGCCTTCAACGAGCAGTACTTC

D: NA
length: 13
V: TRBV5-1
J: TRBJ1-2
size: NA
CDR3: CASSLFGSQGYTF
DNA: TGCGCCAGCAGCTTGTTTGGGTCGCAAGGCTACACCTTC

D: NA
length: 14
V: TRBV7-3
J: TRBJ1-1
size: NA
CDR3: CASSLGGPNTEVFF
DNA: TGTGCCAGCAGCTTAGGGGGTCCGAACACTGAAGTTTTCTTT

D: NA
length: 16
V: TRBV14
J: TRBJ1-2
size: NA
CDR3: CASSPGGSGFNYGYTF
DNA: TGTGCCAGCAGCCCCGGGGGATCAGGGTTCAACTATGGCTACACCTTC

D: NA
length: 13
V: TRBV20-1
J: TRBJ2-7
size: NA
CDR3: CSARDGQSYEQYF
DNA: TGCAGTGCTAGAGATGGGCAGTCCTACGAGCAGTACTTC

D: TRBD1
length: 14
V: TRBV5-4
J: TRBJ1-1
size: once
CDR3: CAGTGQGPNTEAFF
DNA: TGTGCCGGTACGGGACAGGGGCCTAACACTGAAGCTTTCTTT

D: TRBD2
length: 15
V: TRBV29-1
J: TRBJ2-5
size: NA
CDR3: CSVVTGTSGRKTQYF
DNA: TGCAGCGTTGTGACCGGGACTAGCGGGAGAAAGACCCAGTACTTC

D: TRBD2
length: 17
V: TRBV5-1
J: TRBJ2-7
size: NA
CDR3: CASSLSGSGGTSYEQYF
DNA: TGCGCCAGCAGCTTGTCCGGCTCGGGGGGGACCTCCTACGAGCAGTACTTC

D: NA
length: 16
V: TRBV4-2
J: TRBJ1-2
size: NA
CDR3: CASSQDPGGSAYGYTF
DNA: TGTGCCAGCAGCCAAGATCCGGGAGGGTCGGCGTATGGCTACACCTTC

D: NA
length: 12
V: TRBV29-1
J: TRBJ2-1
size: NA
CDR3: CSVDRSYNEQFF
DNA: TGCAGCGTTGATCGCTCCTACAATGAGCAGTTCTTC

D: NA
length: 16
V: TRBV5-1
J: TRBJ2-1
size: NA
CDR3: CASSLGGNPSYNEQFF
DNA: TGCGCCAGCAGCTTGGGTGGGAACCCCTCCTACAATGAGCAGTTCTTC

D: NA
length: 14
V: TRBV3-1
J: TRBJ1-1
size: NA
CDR3: CASNNRQENTEAFF
DNA: TGTGCCAGCAATAACCGACAAGAGAACACTGAAGCTTTCTTT

D: TRBD1
length: 14
V: TRBV6-2/TRBV6-3
J: TRBJ1-2
size: NA
CDR3: CASRRTGEHYGYTF
DNA: TGTGCCAGCAGACGGACAGGGGAGCACTATGGCTACACCTTC

D: NA
length: 12
V: TRBV2
J: TRBJ2-2
size: once
CDR3: CASVLTTGELFF
DNA: TGTGCCAGCGTGCTTACCACCGGGGAGCTGTTTTTT

D: NA
length: 14
V: TRBV9
J: TRBJ2-7
size: NA
CDR3: CASSVGNGNYEQYF
DNA: TGTGCCAGCAGCGTAGGGAACGGGAACTACGAGCAGTACTTC

D: TRBD1
length: 15
V: TRBV7-2
J: TRBJ2-7
size: once
CDR3: CASSLGTGGVYEQYF
DNA: TGTGCCAGCAGCCTTGGGACAGGAGGAGTCTACGAGCAGTACTTC

D: NA
length: 14
V: TRBV7-2
J: TRBJ2-3
size: NA
CDR3: CASSSGGSTDTQYF
DNA: TGTGCCAGCAGCTCGGGCGGGAGCACAGATACGCAGTATTTT